This TCR beta chain was captured by sequencing in a study of blood T cell repertoires in COVID-19. TCRdb's table, derived via immunoSEQ multiplex PCR, lists solely in-frame clones and lacks some. The sample includes fewer than 350,000 clones, 81% of them seen just once. V gave up 5 bases and J gave up 0 bases; unmatched junction bases: 12. The germline gives CDR1 SGHTA, CDR2 FQGNSA. This CDR3 spans 18 amino acids. Sequencing was performed on peripheral blood. The receptor's source is a woman aged 60-70 years with active or convalescent COVID-19. The rearrangement joins TRBV7-2 to TRBJ1-5; 8 positions agree with TRBD1. In DNA, the CDR3 is TGTGCCAGCAGCCAGCGGACAGGGAACTTTTATAGCAATCAGCCCCAGCATTTT. Translating it yields CASSQRTGNFYSNQPQHF.